These T cell receptor beta chains were read from a single sample in a study of T cells in Graves' hyperthyroidism and ophthalmopathy. TCRdb re-derived calls from the multiplex PCR reads in MiXCR, one entry per CDR3 protein. The sample gives about 590,000 distinct CDR3 sequences, less than 20% of which show up once; around 6.6% is in the top ten. Sequencing used blood. Source of these receptors: a young woman with Graves' hyperthyroidism. CDR3s include the opening cysteine and the closing phenylalanine or tryptophan. The D gene is left open where the match is weak. Clone size, where shown, is once, few, many, or a class for clones that have expanded.

clone_size,d_call,v_call,j_call,cdr3_aa,cdr3_nt
NA,TRBD2,TRBV2,TRBJ2-5,CASSVTSGETQYF,TGTGCCAGCAGTGTGACTAGCGGGGAGACCCAGTACTTC
NA,TRBD1,TRBV9,TRBJ1-1,CASSTPRDRGGNTEAFF,TGTGCCAGCAGCACGCCCCGGGACAGGGGTGGTAACACTGAAGCTTTCTTT
few,NA,TRBV27,TRBJ2-7,CASSLRLIGSYEQYF,TGTGCCAGCAGTTTGCGTTTGATCGGTTCCTACGAGCAGTACTTC
few,NA,TRBV14,TRBJ1-2,CASSRTTGSYYGYTF,TGTGCCAGCAGCCGCACAACCGGGAGCTACTATGGCTACACTTTC
many,NA,TRBV7-2,TRBJ2-1,CASSLAGRENEQFF,TGTGCCAGCAGCTTAGCGGGCAGGGAGAATGAGCAGTTCTTC
few,TRBD1,TRBV24-1,TRBJ2-4,CATSDSGTEKNIQYF,TGTGCCACCAGTGATTCCGGGACAGAGAAAAACATTCAGTACTTC
NA,NA,TRBV27,TRBJ1-2,CATTPPRAYGYTF,TGTGCCACCACCCCCCCCCGGGCCTATGGCTACACCTTC
NA,NA,TRBV27,TRBJ1-5,CASSFLGHSNQPQHF,TGTGCCAGCAGTTTCCTCGGTCATAGCAATCAGCCCCAGCATTTT
many,NA,TRBV4-3,TRBJ2-2,CASSQGPVKAGELFF,TGCGCCAGCAGCCAAGGACCAGTGAAGGCCGGGGAGCTGTTTTTT
few,NA,TRBV24-1,TRBJ1-5,CATTAGGSGPQHF,TGTGCCACCACCGCGGGGGGCTCCGGGCCCCAGCATTTT
NA,NA,TRBV19,TRBJ2-5,CASLGYNQETQYF,TGTGCCAGCCTGGGATATAACCAAGAGACCCAGTACTTC
NA,TRBD2,TRBV10-3,TRBJ2-2,CAISAQPGLAGGHTGELFF,TGTGCCATCAGCGCTCAACCCGGACTAGCGGGAGGGCACACCGGGGAGCTGTTTTTT
NA,NA,TRBV7-7,TRBJ2-2,CASSLALGQNTGELFF,TGTGCTAGCAGCTTAGCGCTGGGACAGAACACCGGGGAGCTGTTTTTT
many,NA,TRBV20-1,TRBJ2-1,CSAARLLAADNEQFF,TGCAGTGCTGCCCGGCTATTAGCGGCAGACAATGAGCAGTTCTTC
NA,TRBD1,TRBV14,TRBJ2-7,CASSPTYHRGYEQYF,TGTGCCAGCAGCCCCACTTATCACAGGGGCTACGAGCAGTACTTC
many,TRBD2,TRBV2,TRBJ2-3,CASSTSDYTDTQYF,TGTGCCAGCAGTACTAGCGATTACACAGATACGCAGTATTTT
many,NA,TRBV6-1,TRBJ1-1,CASSDQVDTEAFF,TGTGCCAGCAGCGATCAGGTTGACACTGAAGCTTTCTTT
many,NA,TRBV28,TRBJ1-5,CASSLSQGPRQPQHF,TGTGCCAGCAGTTTATCCCAGGGGCCCAGGCAGCCCCAGCATTTT
few,NA,TRBV30,TRBJ2-2,CAWSAPYRPGELFF,TGTGCCTGGAGTGCCCCGTATAGGCCCGGGGAGCTGTTTTTT
few,TRBD2,TRBV3-1,TRBJ2-1,CASILGLASNEQFF,TGTGCCAGCATCCTCGGACTAGCGAGCAATGAGCAGTTCTTC
many,TRBD2,TRBV30,TRBJ2-1,CAWSRREGPSDEQFF,TGTGCCTGGAGTCGGCGGGAGGGCCCGAGTGATGAGCAGTTCTTC
many,NA,TRBV3-1,TRBJ2-7,CASSQGSLASNEQYF,TGTGCCAGCAGCCAAGGAAGTCTAGCCTCAAACGAGCAGTACTTC
many,TRBD1,TRBV11-2,TRBJ2-2,CASSQRTGPGELFF,TGTGCCAGCAGCCAGAGGACAGGGCCCGGGGAGCTGTTTTTT
NA,NA,TRBV28,TRBJ2-5,CASSWSVSQETQYF,TGTGCCAGCAGCTGGTCCGTCTCTCAAGAGACCCAGTACTTC
few,NA,TRBV7-2,TRBJ2-2,CASSLAPAPFTGELFF,TGTGCCAGCAGCTTAGCTCCTGCACCCTTCACCGGGGAGCTGTTTTTT
many,NA,TRBV5-8,TRBJ2-7,CASSLEGTSYEQYF,TGTGCCAGCAGCTTGGAGGGAACCAGCTACGAGCAGTACTTC
few,NA,TRBV29-1,TRBJ1-1,CSVAGGMKGEAFF,TGCAGCGTCGCGGGGGGAATGAAGGGTGAAGCTTTCTTT
few,NA,TRBV9,TRBJ2-2,CASSVITGELFF,TGTGCCAGCAGCGTGATAACCGGGGAGCTGTTTTTT
NA,TRBD1,TRBV20-1,TRBJ2-1,CSAKQGALYNEQFF,TGCAGTGCTAAACAGGGGGCCCTCTACAATGAGCAGTTCTTC
many,TRBD2,TRBV18,TRBJ2-1,CASSPETSGTYNEQFF,TGTGCCAGCTCACCCGAGACTAGCGGGACCTACAATGAGCAGTTCTTC
few,TRBD2,TRBV20-1,TRBJ2-1,CSASPGTSGGSEQFF,TGCAGTGCTAGCCCCGGGACTAGCGGGGGGAGTGAGCAGTTCTTC
many,NA,TRBV20-1,TRBJ2-7,CSARTDLGSYEQYF,TGCAGTGCTAGGACGGACCTGGGCTCCTACGAGCAGTACTTC
few,NA,TRBV20-1,TRBJ2-3,CSARDFMDSTDTQYF,TGCAGTGCTAGAGATTTCATGGACAGCACAGATACGCAGTATTTT
few,TRBD1,TRBV3-1,TRBJ1-3,CASSNRQGTHSGNTIYF,TGTGCCAGCAGCAACAGACAGGGTACCCACTCTGGAAACACCATATATTTT
NA,NA,TRBV24-1,TRBJ2-1,CATSGPFSNEQFF,TGTGCCACCAGTGGTCCGTTTTCCAATGAGCAGTTCTTC
NA,TRBD2,TRBV14,TRBJ2-1,CASSSPGTSGRSYNEQFF,TGTGCCAGCAGCTCCCCCGGGACTAGCGGGAGGTCCTACAATGAGCAGTTCTTC